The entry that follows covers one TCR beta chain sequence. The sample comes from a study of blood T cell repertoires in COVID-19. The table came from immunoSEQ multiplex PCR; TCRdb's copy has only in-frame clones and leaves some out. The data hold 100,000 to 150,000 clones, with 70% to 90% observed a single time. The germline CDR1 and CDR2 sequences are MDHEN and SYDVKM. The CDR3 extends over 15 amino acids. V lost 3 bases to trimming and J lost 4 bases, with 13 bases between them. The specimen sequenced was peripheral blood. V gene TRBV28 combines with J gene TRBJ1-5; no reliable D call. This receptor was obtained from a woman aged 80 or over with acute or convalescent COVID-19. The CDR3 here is CASSFAGPGNQPQHF. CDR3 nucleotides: TGTGCCAGCAGTTTCGCGGGTCCGGGGAATCAGCCCCAGCATTTT.